Included here is one T cell receptor (beta chain) sequence, with context. The antigen remains unidentified. Researchers ran the PCR with 60 Vbeta and 13 Jbeta primers. Method: immunoSEQ multiplex PCR; TCRdb's copy keeps in-frame clones and lacks some. The table includes 120,000 to 150,000 clones, 70% to 75% detected once. This sample is drawn from a study of cytomegalovirus exposure and HLA in healthy donors. Study-level points and caveats: Per published reports, the classifier diagnosed cytomegalovirus status with high specificity and sensitivity. A reported reduction in N-insertions relative to the approximately 640-donor mean was seen in an Asian-associated ancestry cluster in a later analysis. Many donors carried some public TCRs, although rarity characterized most TCR sequences. Later on, a genetic analysis was performed. It linked a missense variant in DCLRE1C with V- and J-gene trimming of TCR beta.

The trim removed 4 bases at V and 5 bases at J, leaving 3 bases unmatched. CDR1 is SGHDN and CDR2 is FVKESK in the germline V gene. The CDR3 length is 14 residues. The receptor comes from a woman aged 40 to 50 in good health and CMV-seronegative. The source material was PBMCs. V usage is TRBV14 and J usage is TRBJ2-1; 9 nucleotides align to TRBD1. CDR3 amino acids: CASSPYRGHNEQFF. CDR3 nucleotide sequence: TGTGCCAGCAGCCCTTACAGGGGGCACAATGAGCAGTTCTTC. Drawing the rest from reference TRBV14 and TRBJ2-1, the complete variable domain is EAGVTQFPSHSVIEKGQTVTLRCDPISGHDNLYWYRRVMGKEIKFLLHFVKESKQDESGMPNNRFLAERTGGTYSTLKVQPAELEDSGVYFCASSPYRGHNEQFFGPGTRLTVL.